This T cell receptor beta chain was recovered during a study of cytomegalovirus exposure and HLA in healthy donors (dated by TCRdb to the late 2010s). With regard to the full study: An earlier analysis of several hundred of the donors reported over 250 Gb of sequence data and 95 million to 130 million unique TCR beta sequences obtained from about 179 million T cells. An early release covering roughly 600 HLA-typed donors comprised roughly 300 gigabases of sequencing data and about 90 million unique TCR sequences. Of the roughly 420 genotyped donors, 65% to 90% were placed in the genetic ancestry cluster associated with self-reported Caucasian donors. The study aimed to test whether signatures of past pathogen exposure could be identified by cataloging public T cell receptors. Using immunosequencing, the study profiled T cell repertoires from approximately 700 subjects and related those repertoires to cytomegalovirus serostatus. Along with the approximately 600-subject first cohort, a separate validation cohort of over a hundred different subjects was used. To predict cytomegalovirus infection status, the study combined high-throughput TCR immunosequencing, statistical association of individual TCRs with disease status, and machine learning. To study patterns of TCR occurrence, a later analysis re-analyzed previously published TCR beta repertoires from under 750 donors and added high-resolution HLA genotyping. Rather than drawing on any new phenotypic data, the later analysis identified candidate immune exposures from TCR beta sequences and the way those sequences occurred across donors. An earlier analysis of approximately 630 of the donors applied high-throughput TCR beta sequencing to assess whether each TCR beta V gene segment acted as functional or pseudogenic. Donor age, sex, ethnicity and CMV serostatus were collected together with the repertoire data. In a later genetic analysis, genome-wide SNP genotypes for about three fifths of the roughly 670 donors were used, and that subset was treated as a discovery cohort. All discovery cohort repertoires had been generated on a single sequencing platform. HLA typing included class I and class II loci at four-digit resolution. Typing coverage varied by locus: roughly 620-630 donors for A, B, C, DRB1 and DQB1; approximately 500 for DQA1; 606 for DPA1; 450 to 480 for DPB1. About five DR-DQ haplotypes were treated as single units for association and clustering because of strong linkage in the cohort. On average, roughly 200,000 unique TCR beta nucleotide sequences were sequenced per donor among a few hundred genotyped donors of the cohort, with approximately 18% of those sequences being non-productive. Results and caveats for the whole study, not just this receptor: According to a later analysis, parvovirus B19, influenza, CMV and Epstein-Barr virus appeared linked to several top co-occurrence clusters. According to a later genetic analysis, donors in an Asian-associated ancestry cluster had fewer N-insertions in productive TCRs than the approximately 670-donor mean. Because some donors lacked HLA typing at each locus, the association tests relied only on the typed subset. The study listed around 160 TCR beta chains as associated with cytomegalovirus. Broadly in line with IMGT annotations, most TCR beta V segments showed up in productive rearrangements about 90% or about 30% of the time in an earlier analysis of under 700 of the donors. Across donors, most TCR sequences were observed very rarely, whereas some public TCRs were present in many individuals. In a later analysis, HLA-associated TCR beta chains were found to be more clonally expanded and to have lower generation probabilities than equally common non-associated chains. This cohort had only TCR beta chains sequenced, and the lack of alpha or paired-chain data limited which features could be detected. A later analysis found that most CMV-associated TCR beta chains appeared HLA-restricted, with HLA associations seemingly driven largely by CMV exposure. Because counts were too low, 15 to 20 rarely observed V segments, including chromosome 9 orphons, were excluded from the earlier analysis of 587 of the donors. In a later analysis, about 16,000 TCR beta sequences were associated with specific HLA alleles at a false discovery rate of 0.05. Cytomegalovirus status was reported to be diagnosed by the classifier with high specificity and sensitivity in both the original and validation cohorts. In vitro tests confirmed that a few of the cytomegalovirus-associated TCR beta chains recognize cytomegalovirus antigens. Correlated functional status among segregating V segments might be attributable to linkage disequilibrium, but an unknown experimental factor could not be ruled out. In a later analysis, TCR association rates were found to vary across HLA loci, with the most associated TCRs seen for DRB1 alleles and the fewest for HLA-C alleles. Roughly uniform sequencing depth across donors was assumed in presence/absence analyses, although this assumption may not hold. When HLA alleles, especially DR and DQ, strongly co-occurred, TCR associations were difficult to assign to individual alleles. A later genetic analysis associated a missense DCLRE1C variant with V-gene and J-gene trimming of TCR beta chains, and an independent cohort replicated the association. A cluster of highly shared sequence variants was judged likely to be a technical artifact of the sequencing pipeline. A further reported finding was that TCR beta sequences accurately predicted the HLA-A and HLA-B alleles for most subjects in the first cohort. CMV serostatus was the only immune exposure information available for the cohort. According to the authors, the approach could potentially be generalized to other disease states and immunological phenotypes.

Preparation of the library involved the immunoSEQ multiplex PCR assay. For the multiplex PCR, a mixture combining 60 forward primers for TCR Vbeta segments and 13 reverse primers for TCR Jbeta segments was used. A multiplex PCR assay on genomic DNA amplified the CDR3 region of rearranged TCR beta genes. On the Illumina HiSeq System, the amplified TCR beta libraries were sequenced as 87-base-pair reads. In the paper's pipeline: Across the 700 or so repertoires, a later analysis counted roughly 77 million unique TCR beta chains, 9.5 million to 13 million of which were shared by at least two donors. To remove PCR and sequencing errors, raw reads were error-corrected and collapsed into unique sequences using a nearest-neighbor algorithm that merged closely related sequences. CDR3 sequences were aligned to IMGT reference sequences to assign V, D and J gene segments. For a sequence to be retained, a match of at least six nucleotides to both a V gene segment and a J gene segment was required. A rearrangement was called productive if the CDR3 had no stop codons and remained in frame with V and J, and every other rearrangement was called non-productive. Following IMGT convention, CDR3 was defined as the stretch from the second conserved V-encoded cysteine up to the conserved J-encoded phenylalanine. The earlier analysis of 500 to 650 of the donors excluded any sequence lacking an unambiguous match to a single V gene segment. In an earlier analysis of roughly 500 of the donors, V segments were called functional above 56.7% productive rearrangements and were called segregating when the between-donor standard deviation exceeded 5%. A statistical classification framework was built for diagnosing cytomegalovirus status from the catalog of TCR beta chain sequences. A later analysis assigned V and J genes by comparing TCR nucleotide sequences with IMGT/GENE-DB human TR gene sequences. The TCRdist pipeline was used in a later analysis to assign CDR3 sequences and most-parsimonious VDJ recombination scenarios. In a later analysis, each TCR beta chain was defined by its CDR3 amino acid sequence together with its V-gene family, and reads lacking a unique V-gene family were excluded. To address suspected cross-contamination and a sequencing artifact, a later analysis removed around 600 highly shared, low-generation-probability nucleotide sequences. In a later analysis, a clonal expansion index was calculated for each public chain from normalized within-repertoire ranks of inferred template counts. A later analysis computed generation probabilities with a VDJ recombination model fitted to out-of-frame rearrangements, and checked the results against IGoR. In a later analysis, hypergeometric tests were used to score TCR-TCR, TCR-HLA and TCR-CMV co-occurrence, with a repertoire-size bias correction applied to TCR pairs. A later analysis estimated false discovery rates by permuting HLA or CMV assignments 20 times. A later analysis grouped co-occurring TCRs with DBSCAN, adding TCRdist sequence similarity when clustering within HLA-allele-positive subsets. Repertoires with fewer than 30,000 or more than 120,000 public chains, plus five repertoires with anomalous nucleotide sharing, were excluded from co-occurrence clustering. Held by TCRdb, this immuneACCESS table contains in-frame sequences only and omits some clones. Under half of the omission traces to an unresolved V gene where checked; the cause of the rest is unknown. V and J calls plus clone size are reproduced from that table; the DNA served to infer D and trimming. The table for this sample lists approximately 150,000 clones; roughly 68% of them were counted only once. The top ten constitute roughly a tenth of the sample.

The cohort was made up of approximately 700 healthy bone marrow donors. Cohort members were all nominally healthy when sampled, although unrecorded immune exposures were likely present. The donor tested CMV seropositive, placing the donor among the 310 or so seropositive members of the cohort. Each donor provided a peripheral blood sample, and peripheral blood mononuclear cells were used for TCR beta sequencing. The Qiagen DNeasy Blood Extraction Kit was used to extract genomic DNA from the blood cell samples. Comment on this clone: Its antigen is currently not known. Per-base quality was not reported, and no clone a single base away is much larger than it.

This receptor was taken from a man aged 25 to 40 in good health and CMV-seropositive. Sequenced sample: PBMCs.

The DNA sequence reads TGTGCCATCAGGGGGGGGGTTAGCAATGAGCAGTTCTTC. This yields the protein CAIRGGVSNEQFF. The chain employs TRBV10-3 and TRBJ2-1, with 7 bases matching TRBD2. CDR1 ENHRY and CDR2 SYGVKD were looked up in the germline V gene. The germline V end is reduced by 6 bases and the J end by 6 bases; junction bases left unmatched: 5. There are 13 amino acids in the CDR3, from cysteine to phenylalanine inclusive. Just the 39-base CDR3 DNA is kept, in frame starting at base 1.